The 18 T cell receptor beta chains presented below share a single source sample, sequenced in a study of cytomegalovirus exposure and HLA in healthy donors. Produced via immunoSEQ multiplex PCR; TCRdb's table is partial and in-frame only. This table holds fewer than 350,000 clones, approximately 90% found once. The sample taken for sequencing was PBMCs. The source is a woman aged 18-29 years in good health and CMV-seronegative.

The CDR3 bases are TGCGCCAGCAGCCGATCTCCGGGACAGGGGAGAGGCAATGAGCAGTTCTTC. Translation: CASSRSPGQGRGNEQFF. The chain recombines TRBV5-1 with TRBJ2-1, with 10 bases aligning to TRBD1. Per the germline V gene, CDR1 is SGHRS and CDR2 is YFSETQ. After removal of 4 bases from V and 6 bases from J, the junction contained 13 bases not matched to a gene. The CDR3 spans 17 residues.

The genes are TRBV6-1 and TRBJ2-1, with 10 bases matching TRBD2. The J segment lost 2 bases and the V segment lost 7 bases, leaving 5 bases of the junction unmatched. Germline values: CDR1 MNHNS, CDR2 SASEGT. This CDR3 region has 15 residues. DNA of the CDR3: TGTGCCAGCACGTTACTAGCGGGAACCTACAATGAGCAGTTCTTC. It specifies CASTLLAGTYNEQFF.

The V call is TRBV9, the J call TRBJ1-6; D is uncertain. The CDR3 sequence is 17 residues long. V was pared by 0 bases and J by 6 bases, with 16 bases between. CDR1 and CDR2 (germline): SGDLS, YYNGEE. In DNA form, the CDR3 reads TGTGCCAGCAGCGTAGATCCCCTAACGGGTCCTAATTCACCCCTCCACTTT. Encoded protein: CASSVDPLTGPNSPLHF.

The V gene is TRBV7-2, the J gene TRBJ2-1; tentative D call: TRBD1 (6 bases). This CDR3 contains 18 residues. Trimming pared 0 bases from V and 5 bases from J, leaving 20 bases between. Germline loops: CDR1 SGHTA, CDR2 FQGNSA. CDR3 coding DNA: TGTGCCAGCAGCTTAGCAGCCCTGGACAGCGCAAATAACAATGAGCAGTTCTTC. This codes for CASSLAALDSANNNEQFF. Together with reference TRBV7-2 and TRBJ2-1, the CDR3 gives the full variable domain: GAGVSQSPSNKVTEKGKDVELRCDPISGHTALYWYRQSLGQGLEFLIYFQGNSAPDKSGLPSDRFSAERTGGSVSTLTIQRTQQEDSAVYLCASSLAALDSANNNEQFFGPGTRLTVL.

The CDR3 sequence: CASSHPSDRNTGELFF. For the CDR3, the DNA is TGCGCCAGCAGCCATCCATCGGACAGGAACACCGGGGAGCTGTTTTTT. V is TRBV4-1 and J is TRBJ2-2; weak D call: TRBD1 (6 bases). Germline-derived CDR1 and CDR2 are MGHRA and YSYEKL. Trimming cost V 3 bases and J 1 base, with 12 bases left between them. The CDR3 loop spans 16 amino acids.

This chain connects TRBV19 to TRBJ2-5; the match to TRBD2 covers 12 bases. The CDR3 runs 15 residues. The ends lost 8 bases at V and 0 bases at J; junction bases unmatched: 4. The germline CDR1 and CDR2 sequences are LNHDA and SQIVND (reference sequence). The CDR3 region is CASRRTSGDQETQYF. Written as DNA, the CDR3 is TGTGCCAGTCGACGGACTAGCGGGGACCAAGAGACCCAGTACTTC.

The V call is TRBV2, the J call TRBJ1-5; 7 bases match TRBD1. J gave up 3 bases and V 0 bases, and 8 bases lay outside the gene matches. The CDR3 length is 17 residues. Looked up from germline, CDR1 is SNHLY and CDR2 is FYNNEI. The CDR3 bases are TGTGCCAGCAGTGAAGCGGACAGGACTCTAAACAATCAGCCCCAGCATTTT. As protein: CASSEADRTLNNQPQHF.

The chain links TRBV30 to TRBJ2-1; TRBD2 agrees at 11 bases. This CDR3 comprises 14 residues. Germline V lookup: CDR1 GTSNPN, CDR2 SVGIG (reference sequence). V trimming: 8 bases; J trimming: 7 bases; junction bases outside the gene matches: 10. For the CDR3, the DNA is TGTGCCCGCCAGACTAGCGGGACGAATAATGAGCAGTTCTTC. Translation: CARQTSGTNNEQFF.

V and J are TRBV6-5 and TRBJ2-4; possibly TRBD1 for D (6 bases). CDR1 and CDR2 from the germline V gene are MNHEY and SVGAGI. The CDR3 runs to 14 residues. The V gene lost 6 bases and the J gene lost 9 bases, with 18 bases spanning the gap. The CDR3 protein is CASSLRFEGGIQYF. As DNA, the CDR3 is TGTGCCAGCAGCCTCCGCTTTGAAGGGGGCATTCAGTACTTC.

The chain links TRBV28 to TRBJ1-5; tentative D call: TRBD1 (6 bases). This CDR3 has 17 residues. The V gene lost 6 bases and the J gene lost 1 base, with 19 bases spanning the gap. Germline assignment: CDR1 MDHEN and CDR2 SYDVKM. The CDR3 loop reads CASSLYRVGKSNQPQHF. For the CDR3, the DNA is TGTGCCAGCAGCCTCTACAGGGTTGGGAAAAGCAATCAGCCCCAGCATTTT.

This rearrangement joins TRBV28 to TRBJ1-1; a weak D match, TRBD1 (5 bases). The CDR3 has 15 residues. Trimming left V 2 bases short and J 0 bases short, with 10 bases between. The germline V gene has CDR1 MDHEN and CDR2 SYDVKM. Here the CDR3 DNA reads TGTGCCAGCAGTTTACACGACAGATTGAACACTGAAGCTTTCTTT. Translation: CASSLHDRLNTEAFF.

The chain is built from TRBV7-2 and TRBJ2-1; TRBD2 agrees at 10 bases. This CDR3 is built from 15 residues. Trimming at V came to 6 bases and at J to 6 bases, leaving 8 bases not matched to a gene. Germline V CDR1 and CDR2: SGHTA, FQGNSA. The CDR3 reads CASSRGLARINEQFF. The CDR3 DNA reads as TGTGCCAGCAGTAGGGGACTAGCGCGCATCAATGAGCAGTTCTTC.

The gene calls are TRBV6-1 and TRBJ2-7; D might be TRBD2 (6 bases). The germline CDR1 and CDR2 sequences are MNHNS and SASEGT. V was pared by 6 bases and J by 4 bases, with 19 bases between. The CDR3 is 15 amino acids. The CDR3 sequence: CASRTKKSGEYEQYF. CDR3 DNA: TGTGCCAGCAGGACTAAAAAGTCGGGGGAGTACGAGCAGTACTTC.

V usage is TRBV5-5 and J usage is TRBJ2-3; 10 nucleotides agree with TRBD2. Germline-derived CDR1 and CDR2 are SGHKS and YYEKEE (reference sequence). The ends lost 3 bases at V and 0 bases at J; junction bases unmatched: 1. CDR3 length equals 15 residues. The CDR3 DNA reads TGTGCCAGCAGCTGGACTAGCGGCAGCACAGATACGCAGTATTTT. Translation: CASSWTSGSTDTQYF. Filled out from reference TRBV5-5 and TRBJ2-3, the complete variable domain reads DAGVTQSPTHLIKTRGQQVTLRCSPISGHKSVSWYQQVLGQGPQFIFQYYEKEERGRGNFPDRFSARQFPNYSSELNVNALLLGDSALYLCASSWTSGSTDTQYFGPGTRLTVL.

A single count supports this clone. V usage is TRBV7-2 and J usage is TRBJ2-5; the match to TRBD1 covers 8 bases. There are 16 residues in the CDR3. Germline CDR1 is SGHTA and CDR2 is FQGNSA. J lost 0 bases, V lost 6 bases, and 9 bases had no gene match. This chain's CDR3 is CASRREGQAHQETQYF. The CDR3 bases are TGTGCCAGCAGGCGAGAGGGACAGGCCCACCAAGAGACCCAGTACTTC.

The chain links TRBV5-6 to TRBJ2-5; no clear D. The germline gives CDR1 SGHDT, CDR2 YYEEEE. Trimming removed 0 bases from V and 2 bases from J, with 8 bases in between. The CDR3 spans 14 residues. The CDR3 loop is CASSLGGIQETQYF. DNA for the CDR3: TGTGCCAGCAGCTTGGGAGGCATTCAAGAGACCCAGTACTTC.

This clone was detected a few times. The genes are TRBV18 and TRBJ2-5, with 10 positions matching TRBD2. From germline, CDR1 is KGHSH and CDR2 LQKENI. V lost 3 bases, J lost 3 bases, and 1 base stayed unmatched. There are 14 residues in the CDR3. CDR3 nucleotides: TGTGCCAGCTCACCGGGACTAGCGAAAGAGACCCAGTACTTC. The encoded protein is CASSPGLAKETQYF.

This rearrangement joins TRBV19 to TRBJ1-4; no clear D gene. In germline, CDR1 is LNHDA, CDR2 SQIVND (reference sequence). Trimming pared 5 bases from V and 3 bases from J, leaving 13 bases between. The CDR3 sequence is 15 residues long. The CDR3 bases are TGTGCCAGTAGTGACATCCGGGGTCCTAATGAAAAACTGTTTTTT. Its translation: CASSDIRGPNEKLFF.